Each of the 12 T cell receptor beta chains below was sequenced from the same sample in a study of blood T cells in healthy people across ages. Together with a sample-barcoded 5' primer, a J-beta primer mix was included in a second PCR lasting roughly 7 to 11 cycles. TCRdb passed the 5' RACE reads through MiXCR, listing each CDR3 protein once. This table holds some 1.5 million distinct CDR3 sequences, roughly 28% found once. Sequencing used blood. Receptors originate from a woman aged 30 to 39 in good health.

CDR3 sequence (DNA): TGTGCCAGCAGTTCGGGACAGGTATATCAGCCCCAGCATTTT. Protein product: CASSSGQVYQPQHF. V gene TRBV28 combines with J gene TRBJ1-5; TRBD1 agrees at 8 bases. The CDR3 sequence is 14 residues long. The V and J ends lost 4 bases and 5 bases, in that order; junction bases with no gene match: 4. Germline V CDR1 and CDR2: MDHEN, SYDVKM.

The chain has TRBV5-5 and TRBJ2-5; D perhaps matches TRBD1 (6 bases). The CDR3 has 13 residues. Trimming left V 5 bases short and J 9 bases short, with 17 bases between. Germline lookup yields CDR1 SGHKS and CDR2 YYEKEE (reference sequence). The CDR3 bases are TGTGCCAGCAGGCCCGGGACACAACGGGCCCAGTACTTC. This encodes CASRPGTQRAQYF.

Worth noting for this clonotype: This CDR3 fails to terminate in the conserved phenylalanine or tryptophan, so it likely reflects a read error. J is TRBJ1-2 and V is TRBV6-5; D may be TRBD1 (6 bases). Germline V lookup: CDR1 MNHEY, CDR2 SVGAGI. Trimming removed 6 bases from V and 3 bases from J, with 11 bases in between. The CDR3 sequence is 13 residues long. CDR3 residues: CASSRGVDYGYTL. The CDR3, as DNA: TGTGCCAGCAGCAGGGGTGTGGACTATGGCTACACCCTC.

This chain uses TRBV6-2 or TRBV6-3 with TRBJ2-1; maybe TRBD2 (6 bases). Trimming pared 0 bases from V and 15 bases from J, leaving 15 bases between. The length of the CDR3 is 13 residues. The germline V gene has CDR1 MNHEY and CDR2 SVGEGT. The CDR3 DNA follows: TGTGCCAGCAGTTACTCGAACGGAGGGGTGGGGTTCTTC. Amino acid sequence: CASSYSNGGVGFF.

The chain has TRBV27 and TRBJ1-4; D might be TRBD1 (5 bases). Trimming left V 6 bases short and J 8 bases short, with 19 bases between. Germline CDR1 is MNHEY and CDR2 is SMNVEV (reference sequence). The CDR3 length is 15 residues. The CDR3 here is CASSSAGAFGEKLFF. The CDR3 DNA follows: TGTGCCAGCAGCTCCGCCGGGGCTTTCGGGGAAAAACTGTTTTTT.

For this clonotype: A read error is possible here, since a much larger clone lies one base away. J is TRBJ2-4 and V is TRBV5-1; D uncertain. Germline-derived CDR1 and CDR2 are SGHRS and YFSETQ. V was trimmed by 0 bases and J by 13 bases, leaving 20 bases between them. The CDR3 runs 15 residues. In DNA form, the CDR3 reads TGCGCCAGCAGCTTGGCGGATAGACTCTACAATGAGCAGTACTTC. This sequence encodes CASSLADRLYNEQYF.

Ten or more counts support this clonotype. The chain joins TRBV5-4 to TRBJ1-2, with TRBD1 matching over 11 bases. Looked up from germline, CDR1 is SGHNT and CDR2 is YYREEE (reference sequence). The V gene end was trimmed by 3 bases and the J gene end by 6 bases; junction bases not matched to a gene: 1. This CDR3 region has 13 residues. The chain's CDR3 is CASSWGQGDGYTF. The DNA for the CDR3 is TGTGCCAGCAGCTGGGGACAGGGGGATGGCTACACCTTC.

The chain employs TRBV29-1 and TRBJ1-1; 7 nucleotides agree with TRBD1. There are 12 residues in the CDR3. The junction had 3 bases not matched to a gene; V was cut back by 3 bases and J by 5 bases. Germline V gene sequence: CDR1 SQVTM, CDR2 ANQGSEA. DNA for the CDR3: TGCAGCGTTGACAGGGGGGTTACTGAAGCTTTCTTT. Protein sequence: CSVDRGVTEAFF.

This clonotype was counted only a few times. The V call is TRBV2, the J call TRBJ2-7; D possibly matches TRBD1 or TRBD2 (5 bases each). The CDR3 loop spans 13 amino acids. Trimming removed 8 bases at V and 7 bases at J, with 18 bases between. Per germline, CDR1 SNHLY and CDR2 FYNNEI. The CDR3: CASRRDPLGEQYF. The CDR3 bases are TGTGCCAGCCGCCGGGACCCCCTGGGGGAGCAGTACTTC.

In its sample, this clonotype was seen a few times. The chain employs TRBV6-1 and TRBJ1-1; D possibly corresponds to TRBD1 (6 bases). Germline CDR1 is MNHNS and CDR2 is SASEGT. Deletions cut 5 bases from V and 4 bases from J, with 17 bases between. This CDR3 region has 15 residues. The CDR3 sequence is CASSRQGSGSTEAFF. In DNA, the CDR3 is TGTGCCAGCAGTCGGCAGGGGTCAGGGAGCACTGAAGCTTTCTTT.

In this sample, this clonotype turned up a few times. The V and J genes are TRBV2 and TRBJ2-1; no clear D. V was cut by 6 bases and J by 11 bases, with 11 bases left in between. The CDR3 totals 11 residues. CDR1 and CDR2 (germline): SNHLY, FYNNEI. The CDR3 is CASSEDPKQFF. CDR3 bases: TGTGCCAGCAGCGAGGACCCCAAGCAGTTCTTC.

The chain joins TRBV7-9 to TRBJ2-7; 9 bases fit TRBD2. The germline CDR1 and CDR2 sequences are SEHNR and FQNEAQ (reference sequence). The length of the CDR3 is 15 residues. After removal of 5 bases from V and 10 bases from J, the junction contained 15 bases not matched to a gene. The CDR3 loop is CASSPTSGSREAQYF. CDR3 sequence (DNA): TGTGCCAGCAGCCCGACTAGCGGCTCCCGAGAGGCCCAGTACTTC.